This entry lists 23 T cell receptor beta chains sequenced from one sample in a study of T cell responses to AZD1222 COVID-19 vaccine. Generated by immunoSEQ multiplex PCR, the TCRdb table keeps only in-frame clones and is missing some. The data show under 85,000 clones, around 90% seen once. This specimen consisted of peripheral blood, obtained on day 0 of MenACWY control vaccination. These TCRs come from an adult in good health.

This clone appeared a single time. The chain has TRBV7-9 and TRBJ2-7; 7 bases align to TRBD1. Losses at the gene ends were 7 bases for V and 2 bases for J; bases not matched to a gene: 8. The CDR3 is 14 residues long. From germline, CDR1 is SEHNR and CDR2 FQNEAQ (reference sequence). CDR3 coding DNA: TGTGCCAGCACCCAGACAGGGATAACCTACGAGCAGTACTTC. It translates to CASTQTGITYEQYF.

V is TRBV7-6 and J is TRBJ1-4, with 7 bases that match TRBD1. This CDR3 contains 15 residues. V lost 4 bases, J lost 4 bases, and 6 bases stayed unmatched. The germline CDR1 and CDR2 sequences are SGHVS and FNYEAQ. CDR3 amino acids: CASSSQTGFNEKLFF. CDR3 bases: TGTGCCAGCAGCTCCCAGACAGGGTTTAATGAAAAACTGTTTTTT.

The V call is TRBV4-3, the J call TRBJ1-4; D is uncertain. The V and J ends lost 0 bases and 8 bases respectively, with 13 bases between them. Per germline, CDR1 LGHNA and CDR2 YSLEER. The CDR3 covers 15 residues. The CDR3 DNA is TGCGCCAGCAGCCAAGAAGCCCACCGAGGGGAAAAACTGTTTTTT. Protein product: CASSQEAHRGEKLFF.

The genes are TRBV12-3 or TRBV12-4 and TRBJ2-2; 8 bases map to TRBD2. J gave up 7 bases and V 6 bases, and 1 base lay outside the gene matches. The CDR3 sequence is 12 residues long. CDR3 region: CASSGGVGELFF. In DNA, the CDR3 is TGTGCCAGCAGCGGGGGGGTCGGGGAGCTGTTTTTT.

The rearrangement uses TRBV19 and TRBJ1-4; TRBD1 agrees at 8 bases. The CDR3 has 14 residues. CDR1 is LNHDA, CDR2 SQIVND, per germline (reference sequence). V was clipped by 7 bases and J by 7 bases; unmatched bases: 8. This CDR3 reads CASIGQGPFEKLFF. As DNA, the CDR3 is TGTGCCAGTATCGGACAGGGACCTTTTGAAAAACTGTTTTTT. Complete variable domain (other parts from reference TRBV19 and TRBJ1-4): DGGITQSPKYLFRKEGQNVTLSCEQNLNHDAMYWYRQDPGQGLRLIYYSQIVNDFQKGDIAEGYSVSREKKESFPLTVTSAQKNPTAFYLCASIGQGPFEKLFFGSGTQLSVL.

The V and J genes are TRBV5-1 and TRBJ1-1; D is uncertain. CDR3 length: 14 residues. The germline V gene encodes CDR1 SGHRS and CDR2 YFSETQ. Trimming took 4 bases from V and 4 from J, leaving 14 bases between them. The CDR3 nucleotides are TGCGCCAGCAGCGCGGGATTGGTGGGCACTGAAGCTTTCTTT. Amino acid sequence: CASSAGLVGTEAFF.

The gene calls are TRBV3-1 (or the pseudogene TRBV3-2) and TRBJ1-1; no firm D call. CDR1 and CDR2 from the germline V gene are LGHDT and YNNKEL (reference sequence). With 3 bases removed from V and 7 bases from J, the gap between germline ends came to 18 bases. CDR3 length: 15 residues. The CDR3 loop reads CASSHLSTGHLEAFF. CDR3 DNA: TGTGCCAGCAGCCATCTTTCGACCGGGCATCTTGAAGCTTTCTTT.

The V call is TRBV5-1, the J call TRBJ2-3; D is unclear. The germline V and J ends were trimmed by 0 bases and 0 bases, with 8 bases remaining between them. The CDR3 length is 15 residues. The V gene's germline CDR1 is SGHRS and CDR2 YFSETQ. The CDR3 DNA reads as TGCGCCAGCAGCTTGGCCCCAGTCAGCACAGATACGCAGTATTTT. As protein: CASSLAPVSTDTQYF. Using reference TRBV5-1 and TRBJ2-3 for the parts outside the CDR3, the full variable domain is KAGVTQTPRYLIKTRGQQVTLSCSPISGHRSVSWYQQTPGQGLQFLFEYFSETQRNKGNFPGRFSGRQFSNSRSEMNVSTLELGDSALYLCASSLAPVSTDTQYFGPGTRLTVL.

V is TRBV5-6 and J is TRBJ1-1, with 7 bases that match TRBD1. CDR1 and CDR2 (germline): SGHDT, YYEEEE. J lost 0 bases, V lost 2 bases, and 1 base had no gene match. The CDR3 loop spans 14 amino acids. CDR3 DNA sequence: TGTGCCAGCAGCTTCAGGGGGTTGAACACTGAAGCTTTCTTT. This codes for CASSFRGLNTEAFF. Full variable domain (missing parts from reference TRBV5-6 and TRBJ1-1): DAGVTQSPTHLIKTRGQQVTLRCSPKSGHDTVSWYQQALGQGPQFIFQYYEEEERQRGNFPDRFSGHQFPNYSSELNVNALLLGDSALYLCASSFRGLNTEAFFGQGTRLTVV.

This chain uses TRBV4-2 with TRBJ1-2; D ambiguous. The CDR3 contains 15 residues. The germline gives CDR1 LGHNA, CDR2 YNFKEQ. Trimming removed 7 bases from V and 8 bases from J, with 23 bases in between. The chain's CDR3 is CASTPNSSPLRGYTF. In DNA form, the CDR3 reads TGTGCCAGCACTCCTAATTCATCCCCTTTGAGGGGCTACACCTTC.

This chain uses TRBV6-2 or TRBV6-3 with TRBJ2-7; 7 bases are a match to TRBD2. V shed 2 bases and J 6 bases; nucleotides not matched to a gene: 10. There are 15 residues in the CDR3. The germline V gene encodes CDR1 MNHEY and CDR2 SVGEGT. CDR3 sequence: CASSYLRGGNGEQYF. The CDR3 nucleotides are TGTGCCAGCAGTTACCTTCGGGGAGGGAACGGCGAGCAGTACTTC.

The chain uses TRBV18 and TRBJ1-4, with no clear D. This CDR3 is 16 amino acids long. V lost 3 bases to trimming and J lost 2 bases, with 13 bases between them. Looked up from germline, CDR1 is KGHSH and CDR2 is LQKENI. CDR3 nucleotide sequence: TGTGCCAGCTCACCCCTGGCGGGGAGCACTAATGAAAAACTGTTTTTT. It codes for CASSPLAGSTNEKLFF.

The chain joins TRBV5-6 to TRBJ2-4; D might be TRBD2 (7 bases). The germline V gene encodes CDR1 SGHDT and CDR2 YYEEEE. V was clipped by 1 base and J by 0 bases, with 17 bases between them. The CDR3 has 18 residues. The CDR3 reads CASSLSGGAILAKNIQYF. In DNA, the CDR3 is TGTGCCAGCAGCTTGTCGGGGGGCGCTATTTTAGCCAAAAACATTCAGTACTTC.

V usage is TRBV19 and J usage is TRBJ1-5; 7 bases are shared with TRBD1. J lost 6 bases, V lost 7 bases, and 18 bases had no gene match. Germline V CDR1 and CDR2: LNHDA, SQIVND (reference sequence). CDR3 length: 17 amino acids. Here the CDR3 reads CASTLLGGVQGGQPQHF. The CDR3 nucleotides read TGTGCCAGTACCCTACTCGGAGGGGTGCAGGGGGGTCAGCCCCAGCATTTT.

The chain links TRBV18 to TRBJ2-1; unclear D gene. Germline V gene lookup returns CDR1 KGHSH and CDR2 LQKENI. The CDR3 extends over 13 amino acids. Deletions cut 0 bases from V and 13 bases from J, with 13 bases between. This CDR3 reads CASSPPELQSQFF. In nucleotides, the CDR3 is TGTGCCAGCTCACCACCAGAGCTCCAGTCACAGTTCTTC.

Written as DNA, the CDR3 is TGTGCCAGCAGCCAAGATAGGCAGTGGAACTATGGCTACACCTTC. The encoded protein is CASSQDRQWNYGYTF. This chain joins TRBV4-2 and TRBJ1-2; the D is unclear. The germline CDR1 and CDR2 sequences are LGHNA and YNFKEQ. This CDR3 spans 15 amino acids. The germline V and J ends were trimmed by 0 bases and 2 bases, with 10 bases remaining between them.

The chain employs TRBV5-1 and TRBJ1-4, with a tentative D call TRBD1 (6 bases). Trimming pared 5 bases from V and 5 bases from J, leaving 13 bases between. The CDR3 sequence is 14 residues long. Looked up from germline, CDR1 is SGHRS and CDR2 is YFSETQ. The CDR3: CASRSEGGNEKLFF. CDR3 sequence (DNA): TGCGCCAGCAGATCGGAGGGGGGAAATGAAAAACTGTTTTTT.

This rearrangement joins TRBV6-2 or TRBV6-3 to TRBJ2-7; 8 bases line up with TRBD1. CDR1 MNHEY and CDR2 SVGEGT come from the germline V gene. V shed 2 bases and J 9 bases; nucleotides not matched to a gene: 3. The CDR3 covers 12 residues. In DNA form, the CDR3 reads TGTGCCAGCAGTTACCCAGGGGGCTCGCAGTACTTC. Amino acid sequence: CASSYPGGSQYF.

CDR3 residues: CASSLFSAGQPQHF. Written as DNA, the CDR3 is TGTGCCAGCAGCTTGTTTTCGGCGGGTCAGCCCCAGCATTTT. This chain joins TRBV5-6 and TRBJ1-5; D is unresolved. CDR3 size: 14 residues. From germline, CDR1 is SGHDT and CDR2 YYEEEE. Trimming shortened V by 1 base and J by 6 bases, and 11 bases separated the two germline ends.

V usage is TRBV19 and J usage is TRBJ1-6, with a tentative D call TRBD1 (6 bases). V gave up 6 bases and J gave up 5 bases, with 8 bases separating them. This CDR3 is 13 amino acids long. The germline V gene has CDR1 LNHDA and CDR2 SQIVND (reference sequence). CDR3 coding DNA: TGTGCCAGTAGGGACAGAGATAATTCACCCCTCCACTTT. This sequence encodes CASRDRDNSPLHF.

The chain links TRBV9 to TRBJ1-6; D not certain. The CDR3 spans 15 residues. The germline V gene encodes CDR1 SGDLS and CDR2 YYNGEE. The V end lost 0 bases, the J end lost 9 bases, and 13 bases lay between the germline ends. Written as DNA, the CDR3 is TGTGCCAGCAGCGTAGATGGCTTAACGGGTTCACCCCTCCACTTT. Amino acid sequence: CASSVDGLTGSPLHF. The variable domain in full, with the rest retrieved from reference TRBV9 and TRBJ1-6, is DSGVTQTPKHLITATGQRVTLRCSPRSGDLSVYWYQQSLDQGLQFLIQYYNGEERAKGNILERFSAQQFPDLHSELNLSSLELGDSALYFCASSVDGLTGSPLHFGNGTRLTVT.

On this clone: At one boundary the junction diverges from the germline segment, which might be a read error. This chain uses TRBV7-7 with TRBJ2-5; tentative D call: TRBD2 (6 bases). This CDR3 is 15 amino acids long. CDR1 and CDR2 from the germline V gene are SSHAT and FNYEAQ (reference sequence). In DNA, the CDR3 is TGTGCTAGCAGCCCCGCCCCGGGACTTTACGAGACCCAGTACTTC. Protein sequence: CASSPAPGLYETQYF.

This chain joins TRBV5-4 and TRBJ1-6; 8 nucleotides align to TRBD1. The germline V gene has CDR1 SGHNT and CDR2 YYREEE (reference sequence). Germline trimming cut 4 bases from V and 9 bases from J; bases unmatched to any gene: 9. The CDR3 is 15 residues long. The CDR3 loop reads CASSLIGQGGSPLHF. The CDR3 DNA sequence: TGTGCCAGCAGCCTGATCGGACAGGGCGGTTCACCCCTCCACTTT.